Listed below are T cell receptor beta chains from one sample, sequenced in a study of shared clonotypes between healthy human individuals. The data were produced by immunoSEQ multiplex PCR, yet TCRdb's version contains in-frame clones alone and is incomplete. The top ten clones hold 0.7% to 0.95% of a sample with about 1.1 million clones, 60% to 85% of them seen once. Sequencing was performed on memory CD4+ T cells from PBMCs. Receptors were obtained from a man in his late teens or twenties in good health. Some clones in this sample may be carry-over from other donors' samples. Both conserved end residues are part of each CDR3. A D gene is named only where the DNA matches it firmly. The size entry is marked missing in some rows and otherwise reads once, few, many or a size class.

clone_size: .; j_call: TRBJ2-5; d_call: .; v_call: TRBV5-8; cdr3_aa: CASSSRGLQETQYF; cdr3_nt: TGTGCCAGCAGTTCCCGGGGCCTTCAAGAGACCCAGTACTTC
clone_size: .; j_call: TRBJ2-3; d_call: TRBD1; v_call: TRBV29-1; cdr3_aa: CSGGTEVTDTQYF; cdr3_nt: TGCAGCGGGGGGACAGAAGTAACAGATACGCAGTATTTT
clone_size: .; j_call: TRBJ1-1; d_call: .; v_call: TRBV23-1; cdr3_aa: CASSHPGEGENTEAFF; cdr3_nt: TGCGCCAGCAGTCACCCGGGTGAGGGTGAGAACACTGAAGCTTTCTTT
clone_size: .; j_call: TRBJ2-2; d_call: TRBD2; v_call: TRBV19; cdr3_aa: CASSTPKGLAGGTGELFF; cdr3_nt: TGTGCCAGTAGTACTCCGAAAGGACTAGCGGGAGGTACCGGGGAGCTGTTTTTT
clone_size: .; j_call: TRBJ2-1; d_call: .; v_call: TRBV5-1; cdr3_aa: CASSLLQGLHNEQFF; cdr3_nt: TGCGCCAGCAGCTTGCTACAGGGCCTCCACAATGAGCAGTTCTTC
clone_size: few; j_call: TRBJ1-3; d_call: .; v_call: TRBV18; cdr3_aa: CASSPPSQNTIYF; cdr3_nt: TGTGCCAGCTCACCACCGTCCCAAAACACCATATATTTT
clone_size: .; j_call: TRBJ2-1; d_call: .; v_call: TRBV18; cdr3_aa: CASSPRAGISYNEQFF; cdr3_nt: TGTGCCAGCTCACCACGGGCTGGTATCTCCTACAATGAGCAGTTCTTC
clone_size: once; j_call: TRBJ2-7; d_call: .; v_call: TRBV19; cdr3_aa: CASSRGPGAYEQYF; cdr3_nt: TGTGCCAGTAGTAGGGGGCCAGGGGCCTACGAGCAGTACTTC
clone_size: .; j_call: TRBJ2-5; d_call: TRBD2; v_call: TRBV11-1; cdr3_aa: CASSSGRKETQYF; cdr3_nt: TGTGCCAGCAGCAGCGGGAGGAAGGAGACCCAGTACTTC
clone_size: .; j_call: TRBJ2-3; d_call: .; v_call: TRBV7-2; cdr3_aa: CASSYNLAPMDTQYF; cdr3_nt: TGTGCCAGCAGCTACAATCTAGCCCCGATGGATACGCAGTATTTT
clone_size: .; j_call: TRBJ1-2; d_call: TRBD1; v_call: TRBV12-5; cdr3_aa: CASGTLRQGARGYTF; cdr3_nt: TGTGCTAGTGGCACCCTTCGACAGGGGGCGCGTGGCTACACCTTC
clone_size: once; j_call: TRBJ1-4; d_call: .; v_call: TRBV5-1; cdr3_aa: CASSLALGGYEKLFF; cdr3_nt: TGCGCCAGCAGCTTGGCCCTCGGCGGCTATGAAAAACTGTTTTTT
clone_size: once; j_call: TRBJ2-7; d_call: TRBD1; v_call: TRBV28; cdr3_aa: CASRTGGLYEQYF; cdr3_nt: TGTGCCAGCAGAACAGGGGGTTTGTACGAGCAGTACTTC
clone_size: .; j_call: TRBJ2-5; d_call: .; v_call: TRBV19; cdr3_aa: CASSITRVQTQYF; cdr3_nt: TGTGCCAGTAGTATAACGAGGGTGCAGACCCAGTACTTC
clone_size: .; j_call: TRBJ2-2; d_call: .; v_call: TRBV28; cdr3_aa: CASSLWGLRGAAGELFF; cdr3_nt: TGTGCCAGCAGTTTATGGGGGTTGCGGGGAGCCGCCGGGGAGCTGTTTTTT
clone_size: .; j_call: TRBJ1-5; d_call: TRBD1; v_call: TRBV4-2; cdr3_aa: CASSPPTGTGGIQPQHF; cdr3_nt: TGTGCCAGCAGCCCCCCAACCGGGACAGGGGGCATTCAGCCCCAGCATTTT
clone_size: .; j_call: TRBJ2-1; d_call: TRBD2; v_call: TRBV28; cdr3_aa: CASSTKLARHYNEQFF; cdr3_nt: TGTGCCAGCAGTACTAAACTAGCGCGTCACTACAATGAGCAGTTCTTC
clone_size: .; j_call: TRBJ2-7; d_call: TRBD2; v_call: TRBV7-2; cdr3_aa: CASSLQSPGLAYEQYF; cdr3_nt: TGTGCCAGCAGCCTCCAGAGCCCGGGACTAGCTTACGAGCAGTACTTC
clone_size: .; j_call: TRBJ1-5; d_call: .; v_call: TRBV2; cdr3_aa: CASTRERGNNQPQHF; cdr3_nt: TGTGCCAGCACCAGGGAGAGGGGCAACAATCAGCCCCAGCATTTT
clone_size: .; j_call: TRBJ2-7; d_call: .; v_call: TRBV7-8; cdr3_aa: CASSLSGSGRMYF; cdr3_nt: TGTGCCAGCAGCTTATCAGGGTCAGGCCGTATGTACTTC
clone_size: .; j_call: TRBJ2-2; d_call: TRBD2; v_call: TRBV2; cdr3_aa: CASSPTSGSTGELFF; cdr3_nt: TGTGCCAGCAGCCCCACTAGCGGGAGCACCGGGGAGCTGTTTTTT
clone_size: .; j_call: TRBJ1-1; d_call: .; v_call: TRBV4-2; cdr3_aa: CASSQGSSGFVNTEAFF; cdr3_nt: TGTGCCAGCAGCCAAGGGAGTTCAGGGTTCGTGAACACTGAAGCTTTCTTT
clone_size: .; j_call: TRBJ1-1; d_call: .; v_call: TRBV18; cdr3_aa: CASSRGLGEGETEAFF; cdr3_nt: TGTGCCAGCTCACGGGGACTGGGGGAGGGTGAAACTGAAGCTTTCTTT
clone_size: .; j_call: TRBJ2-7; d_call: TRBD1; v_call: TRBV5-1; cdr3_aa: CASSLYQGDYEQYF; cdr3_nt: TGCGCCAGCAGCTTGTACCAGGGGGACTACGAGCAGTACTTC
clone_size: .; j_call: TRBJ1-5; d_call: TRBD1; v_call: TRBV28; cdr3_aa: CASSFPDRGLRQPQHF; cdr3_nt: TGTGCCAGCAGTTTCCCGGACAGGGGGTTACGGCAGCCCCAGCATTTT
clone_size: .; j_call: TRBJ1-2; d_call: .; v_call: TRBV9; cdr3_aa: CASSKKGFGGYTF; cdr3_nt: TGTGCCAGCAGCAAAAAGGGGTTCGGTGGCTACACCTTC
clone_size: .; j_call: TRBJ1-5; d_call: .; v_call: TRBV25-1; cdr3_aa: CASSRDPNQPQHF; cdr3_nt: TGTGCCAGCAGTAGGGACCCCAATCAGCCCCAGCATTTT
clone_size: few; j_call: TRBJ1-4; d_call: .; v_call: TRBV19; cdr3_aa: CASSIEEKLFF; cdr3_nt: TGTGCCAGTAGTATAGAAGAAAAACTGTTTTTT
clone_size: .; j_call: TRBJ2-7; d_call: .; v_call: TRBV29-1; cdr3_aa: CSVESGSFYEQYF; cdr3_nt: TGCAGCGTTGAGTCCGGTAGCTTCTACGAGCAGTACTTC
clone_size: .; j_call: TRBJ2-3; d_call: TRBD1; v_call: TRBV29-1; cdr3_aa: CSVETDRNVDTQYF; cdr3_nt: TGCAGCGTTGAGACGGACAGGAACGTAGATACGCAGTATTTT
clone_size: few; j_call: TRBJ2-3; d_call: TRBD2; v_call: TRBV5-1; cdr3_aa: CASRMTSGSETQYF; cdr3_nt: TGCGCCAGCAGAATGACTAGCGGGAGCGAGACGCAGTATTTT
clone_size: .; j_call: TRBJ1-1; d_call: .; v_call: TRBV19; cdr3_aa: CASSRDVGTEAFF; cdr3_nt: TGTGCCAGTAGTAGGGATGTTGGTACTGAAGCTTTCTTT
clone_size: .; j_call: TRBJ2-1; d_call: TRBD1; v_call: TRBV6-1; cdr3_aa: CASSKTGSSYNEQFF; cdr3_nt: TGTGCCAGCAGTAAGACAGGGAGCTCCTACAATGAGCAGTTCTTC
clone_size: .; j_call: TRBJ2-5; d_call: .; v_call: TRBV2; cdr3_aa: CASSKGQETQYF; cdr3_nt: TGTGCCAGCAGTAAGGGCCAAGAGACCCAGTACTTC
clone_size: .; j_call: TRBJ1-3; d_call: .; v_call: TRBV19; cdr3_aa: CASSMSHSSGNTIYF; cdr3_nt: TGTGCCAGTAGTATGAGTCACAGCTCTGGAAACACCATATATTTT
clone_size: .; j_call: TRBJ1-2; d_call: .; v_call: TRBV10-3; cdr3_aa: CAIGGQIYGYTF; cdr3_nt: TGTGCCATCGGTGGACAGATCTATGGCTACACCTTC
clone_size: .; j_call: TRBJ2-1; d_call: TRBD2; v_call: TRBV6-6; cdr3_aa: CASGGGAGRHNEQFF; cdr3_nt: TGTGCCAGCGGGGGGGGTGCAGGGCGACACAATGAGCAGTTCTTC